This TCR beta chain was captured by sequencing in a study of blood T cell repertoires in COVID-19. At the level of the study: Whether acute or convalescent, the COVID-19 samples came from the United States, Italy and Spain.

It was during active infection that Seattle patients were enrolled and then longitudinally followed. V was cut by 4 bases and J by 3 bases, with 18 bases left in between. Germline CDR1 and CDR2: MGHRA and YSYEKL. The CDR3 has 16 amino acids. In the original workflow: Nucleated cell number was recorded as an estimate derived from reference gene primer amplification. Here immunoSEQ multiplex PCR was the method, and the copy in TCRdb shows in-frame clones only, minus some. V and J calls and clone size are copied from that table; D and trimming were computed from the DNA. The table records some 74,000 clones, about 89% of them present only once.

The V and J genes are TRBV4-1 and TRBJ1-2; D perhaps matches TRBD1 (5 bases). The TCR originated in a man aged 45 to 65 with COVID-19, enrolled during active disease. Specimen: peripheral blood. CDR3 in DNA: TGCGCCAGCAGCCTCACACCCCAGGGAAATCACTATGGCTACACCTTC. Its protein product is CASSLTPQGNHYGYTF.